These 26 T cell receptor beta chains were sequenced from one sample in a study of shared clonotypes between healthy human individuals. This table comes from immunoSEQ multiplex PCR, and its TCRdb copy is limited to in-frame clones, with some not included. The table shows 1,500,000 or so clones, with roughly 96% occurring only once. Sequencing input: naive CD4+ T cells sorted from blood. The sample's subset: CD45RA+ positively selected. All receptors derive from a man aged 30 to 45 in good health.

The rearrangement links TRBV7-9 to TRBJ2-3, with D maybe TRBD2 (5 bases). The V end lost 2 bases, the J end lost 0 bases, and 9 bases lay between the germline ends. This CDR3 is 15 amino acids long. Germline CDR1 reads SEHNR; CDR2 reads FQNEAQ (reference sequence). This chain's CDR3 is CASSLWRASTDTQYF. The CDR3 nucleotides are TGTGCCAGCAGCTTATGGCGGGCCAGCACAGATACGCAGTATTTT.

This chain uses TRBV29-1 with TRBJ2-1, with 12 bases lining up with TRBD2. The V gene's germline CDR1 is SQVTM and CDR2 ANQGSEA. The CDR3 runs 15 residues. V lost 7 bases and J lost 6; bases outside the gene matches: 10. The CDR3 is CSGATSGSRFNEQFF. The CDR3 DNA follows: TGCAGCGGCGCGACTAGCGGGAGTCGATTCAATGAGCAGTTCTTC.

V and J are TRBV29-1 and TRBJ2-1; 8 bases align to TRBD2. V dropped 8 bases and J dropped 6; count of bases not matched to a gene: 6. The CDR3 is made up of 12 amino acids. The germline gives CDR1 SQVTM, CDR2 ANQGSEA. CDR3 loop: CSLRLARNEQFF. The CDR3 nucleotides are TGCAGCTTGCGACTAGCGCGCAATGAGCAGTTCTTC.

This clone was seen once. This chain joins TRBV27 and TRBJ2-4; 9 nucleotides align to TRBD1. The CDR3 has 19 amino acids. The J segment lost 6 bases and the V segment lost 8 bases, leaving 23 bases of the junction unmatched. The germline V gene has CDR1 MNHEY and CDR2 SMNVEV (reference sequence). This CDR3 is CASARRDRVWGTWGNIQYF. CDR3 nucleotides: TGTGCCAGCGCCAGACGGGACAGGGTGTGGGGAACATGGGGAAACATTCAGTACTTC.

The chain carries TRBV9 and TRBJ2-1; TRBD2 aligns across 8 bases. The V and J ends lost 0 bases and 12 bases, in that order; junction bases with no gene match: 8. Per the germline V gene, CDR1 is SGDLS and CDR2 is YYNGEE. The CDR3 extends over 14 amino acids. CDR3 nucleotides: TGTGCCAGCAGCGTAGCAGCAGCGGGAGAGGGGCAGTTCTTC. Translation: CASSVAAAGEGQFF.

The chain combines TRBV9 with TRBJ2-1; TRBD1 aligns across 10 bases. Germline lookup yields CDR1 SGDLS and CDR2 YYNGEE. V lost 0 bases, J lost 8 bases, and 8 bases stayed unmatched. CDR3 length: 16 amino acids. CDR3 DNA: TGTGCCAGCAGCGTAGGGGCCGGGACAGGGGCCTATGAGCAGTTCTTC. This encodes CASSVGAGTGAYEQFF.

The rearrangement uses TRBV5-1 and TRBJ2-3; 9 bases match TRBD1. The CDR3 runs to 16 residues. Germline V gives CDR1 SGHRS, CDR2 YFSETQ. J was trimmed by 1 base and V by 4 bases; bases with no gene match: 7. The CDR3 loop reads CASSRTGVAGTDTQYF. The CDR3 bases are TGCGCCAGCAGCCGGACAGGGGTTGCGGGCACAGATACGCAGTATTTT. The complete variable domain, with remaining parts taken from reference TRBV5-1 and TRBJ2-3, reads KAGVTQTPRYLIKTRGQQVTLSCSPISGHRSVSWYQQTPGQGLQFLFEYFSETQRNKGNFPGRFSGRQFSNSRSEMNVSTLELGDSALYLCASSRTGVAGTDTQYFGPGTRLTVL.

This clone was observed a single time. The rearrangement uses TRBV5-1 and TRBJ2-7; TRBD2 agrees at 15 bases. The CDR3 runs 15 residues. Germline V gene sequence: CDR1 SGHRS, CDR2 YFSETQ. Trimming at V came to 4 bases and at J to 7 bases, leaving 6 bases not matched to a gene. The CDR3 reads CASSPMGLAGGEQYF. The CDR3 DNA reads TGCGCCAGCAGCCCGATGGGACTAGCGGGAGGTGAGCAGTACTTC.

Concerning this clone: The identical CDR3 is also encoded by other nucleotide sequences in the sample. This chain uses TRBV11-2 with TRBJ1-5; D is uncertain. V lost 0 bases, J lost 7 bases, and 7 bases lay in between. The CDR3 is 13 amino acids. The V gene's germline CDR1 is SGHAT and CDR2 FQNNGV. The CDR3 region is CASSLDRWQPQHF. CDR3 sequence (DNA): TGTGCCAGCAGCTTAGATAGGTGGCAGCCCCAGCATTTT.

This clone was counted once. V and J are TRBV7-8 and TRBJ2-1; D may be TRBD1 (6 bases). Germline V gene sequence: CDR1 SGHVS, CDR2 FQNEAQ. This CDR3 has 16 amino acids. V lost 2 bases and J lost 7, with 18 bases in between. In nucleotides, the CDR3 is TGTGCCAGCAGCTTAATAAGGACAGCAAGGTGGAATGAGCAGTTCTTC. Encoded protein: CASSLIRTARWNEQFF.

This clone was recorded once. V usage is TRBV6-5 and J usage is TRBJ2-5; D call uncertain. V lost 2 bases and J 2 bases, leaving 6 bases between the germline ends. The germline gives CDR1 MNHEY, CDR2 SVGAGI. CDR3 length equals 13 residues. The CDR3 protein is CASSYASQETQYF. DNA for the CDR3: TGTGCCAGCAGTTACGCCAGTCAAGAGACCCAGTACTTC.

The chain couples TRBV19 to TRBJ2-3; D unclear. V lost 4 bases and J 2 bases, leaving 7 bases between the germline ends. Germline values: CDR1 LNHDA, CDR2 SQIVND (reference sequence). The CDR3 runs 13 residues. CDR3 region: CASSKQLTDTQYF. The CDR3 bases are TGTGCCAGTAGTAAACAGCTCACAGATACGCAGTATTTT. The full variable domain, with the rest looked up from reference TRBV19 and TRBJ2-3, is DGGITQSPKYLFRKEGQNVTLSCEQNLNHDAMYWYRQDPGQGLRLIYYSQIVNDFQKGDIAEGYSVSREKKESFPLTVTSAQKNPTAFYLCASSKQLTDTQYFGPGTRLTVL.

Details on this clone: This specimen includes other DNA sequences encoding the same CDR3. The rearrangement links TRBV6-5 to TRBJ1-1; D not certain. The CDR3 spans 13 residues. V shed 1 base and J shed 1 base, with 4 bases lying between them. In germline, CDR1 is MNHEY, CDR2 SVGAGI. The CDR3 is CASSYLKNTEAFF. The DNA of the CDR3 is TGTGCCAGCAGTTACTTAAAGAACACTGAAGCTTTCTTT.

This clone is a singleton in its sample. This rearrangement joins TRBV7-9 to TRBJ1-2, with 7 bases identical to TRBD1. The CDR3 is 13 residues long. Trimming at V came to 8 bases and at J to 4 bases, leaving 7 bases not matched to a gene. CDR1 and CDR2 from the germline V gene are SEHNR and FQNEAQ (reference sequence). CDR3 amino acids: CASSEGQFYGYTF. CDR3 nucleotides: TGTGCCAGCTCCGAGGGACAGTTCTATGGCTACACCTTC.

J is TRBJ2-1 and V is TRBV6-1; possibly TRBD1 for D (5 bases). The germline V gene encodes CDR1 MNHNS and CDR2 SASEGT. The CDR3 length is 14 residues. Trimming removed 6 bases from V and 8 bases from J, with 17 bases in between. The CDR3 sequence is CASSPDQGFHEQFF. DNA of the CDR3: TGTGCCAGCAGCCCGGACCAGGGATTCCATGAGCAGTTCTTC.

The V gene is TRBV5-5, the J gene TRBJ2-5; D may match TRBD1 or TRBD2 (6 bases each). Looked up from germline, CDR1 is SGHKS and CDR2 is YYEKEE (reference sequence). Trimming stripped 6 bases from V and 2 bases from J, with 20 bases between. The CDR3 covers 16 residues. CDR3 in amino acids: CASTPDGGAGQETQYF. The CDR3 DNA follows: TGTGCCAGCACCCCCGACGGGGGCGCAGGGCAAGAGACCCAGTACTTC.

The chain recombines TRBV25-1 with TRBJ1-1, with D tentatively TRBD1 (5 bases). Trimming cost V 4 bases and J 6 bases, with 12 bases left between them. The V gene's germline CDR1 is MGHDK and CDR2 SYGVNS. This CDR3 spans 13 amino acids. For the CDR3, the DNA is TGTGCCAGCAGTGGCCCAAGGGGATCTGAAGCTTTCTTT. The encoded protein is CASSGPRGSEAFF.

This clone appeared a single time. The CDR3 nucleotides read TGTGCCAGCAGTGCGACCACGAACACCGGGGAGCTGTTTTTT. Its translation is CASSATTNTGELFF. V gene TRBV6-6 combines with J gene TRBJ2-2; D remains unclear. Looked up from germline, CDR1 is MNHNY and CDR2 is SVGAGI (reference sequence). The CDR3 extends over 14 amino acids. Trimming pared 5 bases from V and 0 bases from J, leaving 7 bases between.

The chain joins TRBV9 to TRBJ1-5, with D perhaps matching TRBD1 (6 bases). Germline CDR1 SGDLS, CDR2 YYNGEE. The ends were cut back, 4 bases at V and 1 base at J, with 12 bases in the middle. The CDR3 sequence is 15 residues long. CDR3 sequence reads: CASSPSGASNQPQHF. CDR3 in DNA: TGTGCCAGCAGCCCCTCAGGGGCGAGCAATCAGCCCCAGCATTTT.

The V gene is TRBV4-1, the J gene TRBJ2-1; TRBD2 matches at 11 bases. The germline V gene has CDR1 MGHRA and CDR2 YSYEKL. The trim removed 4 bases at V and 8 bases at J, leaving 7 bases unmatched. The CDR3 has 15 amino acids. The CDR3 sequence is CASSLAGGPVDEQFF. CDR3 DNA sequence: TGCGCCAGCAGCCTAGCGGGAGGGCCAGTGGATGAGCAGTTCTTC.

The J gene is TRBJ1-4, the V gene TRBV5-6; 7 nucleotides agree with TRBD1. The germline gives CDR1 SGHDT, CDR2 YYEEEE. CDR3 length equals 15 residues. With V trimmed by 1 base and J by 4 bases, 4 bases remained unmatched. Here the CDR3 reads CASSLRGQNNEKLFF. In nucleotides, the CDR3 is TGTGCCAGCAGCTTGAGGGGACAGAATAATGAAAAACTGTTTTTT.

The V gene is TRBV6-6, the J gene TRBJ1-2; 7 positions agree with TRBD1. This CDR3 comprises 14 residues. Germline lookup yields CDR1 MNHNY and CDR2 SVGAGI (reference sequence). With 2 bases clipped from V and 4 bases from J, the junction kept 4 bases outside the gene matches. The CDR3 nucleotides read TGTGCCAGCAGTTACAGACAGGGATTCTATGGCTACACCTTC. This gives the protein CASSYRQGFYGYTF.

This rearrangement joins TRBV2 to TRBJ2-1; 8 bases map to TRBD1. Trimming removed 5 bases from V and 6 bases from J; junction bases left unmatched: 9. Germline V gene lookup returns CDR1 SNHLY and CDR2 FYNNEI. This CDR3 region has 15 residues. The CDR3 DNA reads TGTGCCAGCAGTTCAGGGGGCGAAGCCTTCAATGAGCAGTTCTTC. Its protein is CASSSGGEAFNEQFF.

This chain's CDR3 is CASSDRTSGRAETQYF. In DNA, the CDR3 is TGTGCCAGCAGCGACCGGACTAGCGGGAGAGCTGAGACCCAGTACTTC. The V gene is TRBV5-4, the J gene TRBJ2-5; 13 bases match TRBD2. The CDR3 runs to 16 residues. CDR1 SGHNT and CDR2 YYREEE come from the germline V gene (reference sequence). Trimming cost V 4 bases and J 5 bases; bases outside gene matches: 8.

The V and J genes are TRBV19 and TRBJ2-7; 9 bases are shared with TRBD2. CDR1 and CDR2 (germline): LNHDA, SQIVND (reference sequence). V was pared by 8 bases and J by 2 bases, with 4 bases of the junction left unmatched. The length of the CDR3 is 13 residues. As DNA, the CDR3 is TGTGCCAGTGGGGTAGCGGGGGCCTACGAGCAGTACTTC. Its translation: CASGVAGAYEQYF.

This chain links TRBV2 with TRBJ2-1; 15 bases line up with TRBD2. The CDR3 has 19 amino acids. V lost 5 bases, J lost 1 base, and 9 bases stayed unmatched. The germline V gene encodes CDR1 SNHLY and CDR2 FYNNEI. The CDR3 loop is CASSQMGLAGGRSYNEQFF. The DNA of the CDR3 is TGTGCCAGCAGTCAGATGGGACTAGCGGGAGGTAGATCCTACAATGAGCAGTTCTTC. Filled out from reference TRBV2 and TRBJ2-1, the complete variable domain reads EPEVTQTPSHQVTQMGQEVILRCVPISNHLYFYWYRQILGQKVEFLVSFYNNEISEKSEIFDDQFSVERPDGSNFTLKIRSTKLEDSAMYFCASSQMGLAGGRSYNEQFFGPGTRLTVL.